This paragraph covers one TCR beta chain sequence. Its target is unknown. Some clones are missing from TCRdb's copy, which holds only in-frame ones; the method was immunoSEQ multiplex PCR. The sample shows about 180,000 clones, about 86% of them seen only once. Combined were second doses at about 4 or about 12 weeks. The data originate from a study of T cell responses to AZD1222 COVID-19 vaccine. Study-wide results and caveats: Clonal diversity was possibly underestimated; the donors were predominantly white British and more often female.

CDR3 size: 13 residues. J lost 7 bases, V lost 1 base, and 3 bases had no gene match. Germline CDR1 and CDR2: LGHDT and YNNKEL (reference sequence). The source is an adult who received the AZD1222 COVID-19 vaccine. This chain links TRBV3-1 (or the pseudogene TRBV3-2) with TRBJ1-2; 7 bases match TRBD1. The specimen comprised peripheral blood, sampled 28 days after the second AZD1222 dose. The CDR3 DNA reads TGTGCCAGCAGCCAAGTCAGGGGGGGTGGCTACACCTTC. It codes for CASSQVRGGGYTF.